This T cell receptor beta chain was identified in a study of identical twins. Study conclusions and caveats: In drawing conclusions, the study used cross-sectional statistical analysis and did not follow the same donors.

TCRdb passed the 5' RACE reads through MiXCR, listing each CDR3 protein once. The sample consists of 300,000 to 400,000 distinct CDR3 sequences, over 9% of them appearing once. This clonotype has ten or more counts. Its antigen is not known. The sample was also reused in another study, on yellow fever vaccine responses in identical twins.

The sample taken for sequencing was CD8+ T cells sorted from blood. The receptor was derived from a woman aged 18-29 years in good health.

The CDR3 region is CASRTYAGANVLTF. In DNA, the CDR3 is TGTGCCAGCAGAACCTACGCTGGGGCCAACGTCCTGACTTTC. This chain joins TRBV11-2 and TRBJ2-6, with D unclear. This CDR3 comprises 14 residues. Trimming left V 6 bases short and J 2 bases short, with 8 bases between. Germline assignment: CDR1 SGHAT and CDR2 FQNNGV.